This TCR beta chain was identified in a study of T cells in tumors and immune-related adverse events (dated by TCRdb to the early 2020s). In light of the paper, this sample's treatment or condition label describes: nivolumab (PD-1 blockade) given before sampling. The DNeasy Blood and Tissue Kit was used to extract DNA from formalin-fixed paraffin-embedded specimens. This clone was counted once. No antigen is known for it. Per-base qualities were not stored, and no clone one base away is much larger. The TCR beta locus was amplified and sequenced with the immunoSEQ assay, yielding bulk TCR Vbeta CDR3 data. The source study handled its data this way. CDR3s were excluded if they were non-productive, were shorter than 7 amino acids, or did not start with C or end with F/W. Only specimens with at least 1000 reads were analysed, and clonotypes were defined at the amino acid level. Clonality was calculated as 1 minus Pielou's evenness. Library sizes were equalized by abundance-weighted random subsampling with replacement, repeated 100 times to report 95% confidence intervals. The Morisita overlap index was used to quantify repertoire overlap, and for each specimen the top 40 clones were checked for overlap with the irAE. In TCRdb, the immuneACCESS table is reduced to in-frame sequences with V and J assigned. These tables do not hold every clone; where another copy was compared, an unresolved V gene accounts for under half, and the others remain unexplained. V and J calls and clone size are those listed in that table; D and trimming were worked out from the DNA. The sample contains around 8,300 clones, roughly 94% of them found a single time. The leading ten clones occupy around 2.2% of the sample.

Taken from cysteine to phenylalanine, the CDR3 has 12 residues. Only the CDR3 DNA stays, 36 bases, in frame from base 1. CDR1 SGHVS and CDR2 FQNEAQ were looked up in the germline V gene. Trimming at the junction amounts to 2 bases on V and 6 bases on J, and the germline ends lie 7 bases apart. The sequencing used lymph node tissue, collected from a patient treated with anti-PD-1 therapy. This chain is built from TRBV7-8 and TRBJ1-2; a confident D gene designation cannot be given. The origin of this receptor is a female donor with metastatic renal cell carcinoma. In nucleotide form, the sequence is TGTGCCAGCAGCTTATGGACGAATGGCTACACCTTC. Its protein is CASSLWTNGYTF.